This T cell receptor beta chain comes out of a study of T cell changes during pregnancy in multiple sclerosis. The V and J ends lost 6 bases and 8 bases respectively, with 25 bases between them. Germline V gives CDR1 MGHRA, CDR2 YSYEKL. This CDR3 region has 16 residues. The method was immunoSEQ multiplex PCR; TCRdb's version includes in-frame clones alone and lacks a portion of them. The sample carries 49,000 or so clones, approximately 94% recorded once. The source was CD8+ T cells from peripheral blood mononuclear cells, collected before pregnancy. This TCR was recovered from a female donor with multiple sclerosis, enrolled in a pregnancy study. The chain uses TRBV4-1 and TRBJ1-2; TRBD1 is a possible D gene (6 bases). The CDR3 region is CASRLVGPGTSRGYTF. The CDR3 bases are TGCGCCAGCAGGTTAGTCGGCCCCGGGACATCTAGGGGCTACACCTTC.